A single sample is the source of the 5 T cell receptor beta chains below, sequenced in a study of blood T cell repertoires in COVID-19. The table came from immunoSEQ multiplex PCR; TCRdb's copy has only in-frame clones and leaves some out. Of some 230,000 clones detected, about four fifths appear once; the ten largest clones hold approximately 2.5%. The sequenced sample consisted of peripheral blood. The receptors shown here come from a woman in her sixties or seventies with acute or convalescent COVID-19.

The table lists this clone with a few counts. The same CDR3 arises from other DNA sequences in this sample as well. The chain is built from TRBV3-1 (or the pseudogene TRBV3-2) and TRBJ2-1; tentatively, D is TRBD1 (6 bases). Per the germline V gene, CDR1 is LGHDT and CDR2 is YNNKEL (reference sequence). Trimming cost V 3 bases and J 2 bases, with 8 bases left between them. The CDR3 has 14 residues. In DNA, the CDR3 is TGTGCCAGCAGCCACCGGGACACCTACAATGAGCAGTTCTTC. It is translated as CASSHRDTYNEQFF.

CDR3 region: CASTGTLNTGELFF. The CDR3 DNA sequence: TGTGCCAGCACCGGGACACTGAACACCGGGGAGCTGTTTTTT. The rearrangement uses TRBV28 and TRBJ2-2, with D possibly matching TRBD1 (6 bases). Germline CDR1 reads MDHEN; CDR2 reads SYDVKM. Trimming shortened V by 7 bases and J by 1 base, and 10 bases separated the two germline ends. The CDR3 contains 14 residues.

The chain links TRBV19 to TRBJ1-1; a weak D match, TRBD1 (6 bases). V was shortened by 3 bases and J by 8 bases, with 16 bases between the two germline ends. Germline CDR1 is LNHDA and CDR2 is SQIVND (reference sequence). This CDR3 comprises 14 residues. The CDR3 sequence: CASSIRVERGEAFF. CDR3 DNA sequence: TGTGCCAGTAGTATTAGGGTGGAGAGGGGGGAAGCTTTCTTT.

This clone was seen just once. This chain uses TRBV4-1 with TRBJ1-2, with 8 positions matching TRBD1. Trimming removed 2 bases from V and 3 bases from J; junction bases left unmatched: 8. Looked up from germline, CDR1 is MGHRA and CDR2 is YSYEKL. This CDR3 region has 16 residues. The CDR3 protein is CASSQPETGEHYGYTF. For the CDR3, the DNA is TGCGCCAGCAGCCAACCCGAGACAGGGGAACACTATGGCTACACCTTC.

On this clone: The DNA is omitted, as the CDR3 cannot be located on it reliably, and the CDR3 follows TCRdb's listing. The chain links TRBV21-1 to TRBJ2-6; the D call TRBD1 from the table was never checked on the DNA. TRBV21-1 is a known pseudogene. Inclusive of both ends, the CDR3 amounts to 19 amino acids. Here the CDR3 reads CASSKAVGQGAFGANVLTF.